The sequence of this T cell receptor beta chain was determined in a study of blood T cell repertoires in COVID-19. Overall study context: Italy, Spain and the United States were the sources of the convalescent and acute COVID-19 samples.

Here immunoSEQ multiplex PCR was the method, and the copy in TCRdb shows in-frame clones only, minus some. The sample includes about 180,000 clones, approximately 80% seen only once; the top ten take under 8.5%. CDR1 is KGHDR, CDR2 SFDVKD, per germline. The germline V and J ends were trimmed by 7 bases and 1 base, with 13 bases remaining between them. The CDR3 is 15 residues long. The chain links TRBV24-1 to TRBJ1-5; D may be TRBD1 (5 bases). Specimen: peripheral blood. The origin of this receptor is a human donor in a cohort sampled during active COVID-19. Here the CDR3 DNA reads TGTGCCACCAGACGGGGGGGATTCAGCAATCAGCCCCAGCATTTT. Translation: CATRRGGFSNQPQHF.